This T cell receptor (beta chain) was obtained from a study of T cell responses to AZD1222 COVID-19 vaccine. Study-wide findings and caveats: Only six or seven AZD1222 recipients tested seropositive at baseline.

TCRdb keeps only in-frame clones here, not all; method: immunoSEQ multiplex PCR. The sample has about 140,000 clones, roughly nine tenths seen once. Notes on this clone: Its antigen is not known.

V lost 2 bases and J 4 bases, leaving 14 bases between the germline ends. The CDR3 covers 15 residues. Germline V lookup: CDR1 SEHNR, CDR2 FQNEAQ (reference sequence). The sample in question was peripheral blood, obtained on day 0 of AZD1222 vaccination. This chain uses TRBV7-9 with TRBJ2-5, with unresolved D. The source of this sequence is an adult in good health. The CDR3 region has the DNA TGTGCCAGCAGCTTACTATCTGAGAAAAGAGAGACCCAGTACTTC. Its translation: CASSLLSEKRETQYF.